These 18 T cell receptor beta chains originate from one sample sequenced in a study of shared clonotypes between healthy human individuals. Some clones are missing from TCRdb's copy, which holds only in-frame ones; the method was immunoSEQ multiplex PCR. The sample includes 2 million to 3 million clones, 93% of them seen just once. Source material: naive CD4+ T cells from PBMCs. As to subset: CD45RA+ positively selected. Receptor source: a man aged 18 to 29 in good health. Some clones in this sample may be carry-over from other donors' samples.

The chain is built from TRBV5-1 and TRBJ1-2; weak D call: TRBD1 (5 bases). CDR3 length: 16 amino acids. V was clipped by 6 bases and J by 9 bases, with 27 bases between them. The germline CDR1 and CDR2 sequences are SGHRS and YFSETQ. The CDR3 loop is CASTQTVSEGVGRYTF. CDR3 nucleotide sequence: TGCGCCAGCACACAGACGGTCTCTGAGGGTGTGGGGCGCTACACCTTC.

As to this clone: This CDR3 is also generated by other DNA sequences in the sample. The genes are TRBV28 and TRBJ1-1; 11 bases map to TRBD1. The CDR3 runs 15 residues. V trimming: 4 bases; J trimming: 3 bases; junction bases outside the gene matches: 4. Per the germline V gene, CDR1 is MDHEN and CDR2 is SYDVKM. In nucleotides, the CDR3 is TGTGCCAGCAGTTCGCCGGGACAGGGGGACACTGAAGCTTTCTTT. Its translation: CASSSPGQGDTEAFF.

The chain has TRBV10-1 and TRBJ1-2, with 7 bases lining up with TRBD1. Unmatched junction bases numbered 5, after V lost 2 bases and J lost 2 bases. CDR1 and CDR2 from the germline V gene are WNHNN and SYGVQD (reference sequence). This CDR3 is built from 15 residues. The CDR3 bases are TGCGCCAGCAGTGAGAAGACAGGGCCCAACTATGGCTACACCTTC. This encodes CASSEKTGPNYGYTF.

J is TRBJ1-1 and V is TRBV5-1, with a possible D match to TRBD1 (5 bases). The V gene lost 1 base and the J gene lost 1 base, with 8 bases spanning the gap. Germline lookup yields CDR1 SGHRS and CDR2 YFSETQ. There are 14 residues in the CDR3. CDR3 DNA: TGCGCCAGCAGCTTGTTCGGGGGGAACACTGAAGCTTTCTTT. Its protein product is CASSLFGGNTEAFF.

Concerning this clone itself: Other DNA sequences in this specimen translate into the identical CDR3. The chain links TRBV7-2 to TRBJ2-7; D may be TRBD1 (6 bases). The CDR3 has 13 residues. Germline-derived CDR1 and CDR2 are SGHTA and FQGNSA. The V gene lost 2 bases and the J gene lost 5 bases, with 10 bases spanning the gap. The CDR3 is CASSLQGSHEQYF. The CDR3 coding sequence is TGTGCCAGCAGCTTACAGGGGTCTCACGAGCAGTACTTC.

Comment on this clone: This sample includes further DNA sequences coding for the same CDR3. The rearrangement uses TRBV18 and TRBJ2-7; TRBD1 or TRBD2 may be the D gene (5 bases each). This CDR3 contains 13 residues. Trimming removed 0 bases at V and 6 bases at J, with 9 bases between. The V gene's germline CDR1 is KGHSH and CDR2 LQKENI. CDR3 nucleotide sequence: TGTGCCAGCTCACCACCGGGACGTGGCGAGCAGTACTTC. Translation gives CASSPPGRGEQYF.

The chain carries TRBV9 and TRBJ1-2; D not resolved. The CDR3 extends over 13 amino acids. The germline V gene has CDR1 SGDLS and CDR2 YYNGEE. Deletions cut 0 bases from V and 4 bases from J, with 7 bases between. The CDR3 spells CASSVGSLYGYTF. DNA for the CDR3: TGTGCCAGCAGCGTAGGGAGCCTCTATGGCTACACCTTC.

The J gene is TRBJ2-1, the V gene TRBV7-9; no firm D call. Germline V gene data show CDR1 as SEHNR and CDR2 as FQNEAQ (reference sequence). V was shortened by 4 bases and J by 9 bases, with 10 bases between the two germline ends. This CDR3 is 12 amino acids long. CDR3 sequence: CASSSMGFEQFF. The CDR3 coding sequence is TGTGCCAGCAGCTCGATGGGCTTTGAGCAGTTCTTC. The variable domain in full, with the rest retrieved from reference TRBV7-9 and TRBJ2-1, is DTGVSQNPRHKITKRGQNVTFRCDPISEHNRLYWYRQTLGQGPEFLTYFQNEAQLEKSRLLSDRFSAERPKGSFSTLEIQRTEQGDSAMYLCASSSMGFEQFFGPGTRLTVL.

The rearrangement joins TRBV19 to TRBJ2-1; 13 nucleotides agree with TRBD2. The germline gives CDR1 LNHDA, CDR2 SQIVND (reference sequence). V shed 3 bases, J shed 3 bases, and the junction held 8 bases outside the gene matches. The CDR3 totals 18 residues. In nucleotides, the CDR3 is TGTGCCAGTAGTATTATCCTTGGGACTAGCGGGATCTACAATGAGCAGTTCTTC. The encoded protein is CASSIILGTSGIYNEQFF.

Of note for this clone: The sample carries other DNA sequences with the same CDR3. The chain recombines TRBV6-6 with TRBJ2-3; D call uncertain. V lost 0 bases, J lost 6 bases, and 7 bases lay in between. This CDR3 is built from 13 residues. Per the germline V gene, CDR1 is MNHNY and CDR2 is SVGAGI (reference sequence). CDR3 DNA: TGTGCCAGCAGTTACTCGACTGGGGATACGCAGTATTTT. Its translation is CASSYSTGDTQYF.

The chain is built from TRBV29-1 and TRBJ2-2, with D maybe TRBD1 (5 bases). The CDR3 contains 16 residues. Trimming removed 5 bases from V and 0 bases from J, with 16 bases in between. CDR1 is SQVTM and CDR2 is ANQGSEA in the germline V gene. The CDR3 coding sequence is TGCAGCGTTACCAGATTACAGGCGGCGAACACCGGGGAGCTGTTTTTT. As protein: CSVTRLQAANTGELFF.

The chain combines TRBV5-1 with TRBJ1-2; a possible D gene is TRBD1 (5 bases). The CDR3 spans 15 residues. Trimming removed 0 bases at V and 2 bases at J, with 11 bases between. The germline CDR1 and CDR2 sequences are SGHRS and YFSETQ. The CDR3 protein is CASSLAGTPNYGYTF. The CDR3 DNA reads TGCGCCAGCAGCTTGGCCGGGACCCCGAACTATGGCTACACCTTC. Full variable domain (missing parts from reference TRBV5-1 and TRBJ1-2): KAGVTQTPRYLIKTRGQQVTLSCSPISGHRSVSWYQQTPGQGLQFLFEYFSETQRNKGNFPGRFSGRQFSNSRSEMNVSTLELGDSALYLCASSLAGTPNYGYTFGSGTRLTVV.

The CDR3 DNA sequence: TGTGCCAGCAGCCAAGACGCGGGACGCACAGATACGCAGTATTTT. It codes for CASSQDAGRTDTQYF. The chain joins TRBV4-2 to TRBJ2-3; D is perhaps TRBD2 (6 bases). With 0 bases removed from V and 1 base from J, the gap between germline ends came to 8 bases. This CDR3 region has 15 residues. CDR1 is LGHNA and CDR2 is YNFKEQ in the germline V gene.

The chain joins TRBV2 to TRBJ2-1; a weak D match, TRBD2 (7 bases). CDR1 is SNHLY and CDR2 is FYNNEI in the germline V gene. The ends were cut back, 8 bases at V and 9 bases at J, with 17 bases in the middle. The CDR3 extends over 13 amino acids. Here the CDR3 DNA reads TGTGCCAGCGATTCGTCGGGGGGCACTGAGCAGTTCTTC. Protein: CASDSSGGTEQFF.

The CDR3 DNA reads as TGTGCCAGCAGCCAGATGACCGGGGAGCTGTTTTTT. It is translated as CASSQMTGELFF. The chain couples TRBV7-9 to TRBJ2-2; D not resolved. The germline V gene encodes CDR1 SEHNR and CDR2 FQNEAQ (reference sequence). This CDR3 is 12 amino acids long. V lost 5 bases, J lost 5 bases, and 6 bases lay in between.

V gene TRBV6-6 combines with J gene TRBJ1-5, with D perhaps TRBD1 (5 bases). The germline gives CDR1 MNHNY, CDR2 SVGAGI (reference sequence). Trimming removed 0 bases at V and 6 bases at J, with 6 bases between. CDR3 size: 13 residues. This chain's CDR3 is CASSYSGPQPQHF. In DNA form, the CDR3 reads TGTGCCAGCAGTTACTCGGGGCCTCAGCCCCAGCATTTT.

This chain joins TRBV27 and TRBJ1-2, with D perhaps TRBD1 (5 bases). The CDR3 runs 13 residues. Per germline, CDR1 MNHEY and CDR2 SMNVEV (reference sequence). V lost 0 bases and J lost 5, with 7 bases in between. CDR3 region: CASSLSGTYGYTF. CDR3 sequence (DNA): TGTGCCAGCAGTTTATCCGGGACGTATGGCTACACCTTC.

The chain combines TRBV6-5 with TRBJ1-1, with D hard to call. CDR1 and CDR2 from the germline V gene are MNHEY and SVGAGI. The CDR3 totals 13 residues. With 4 bases removed from V and 7 bases from J, the gap between germline ends came to 13 bases. In nucleotides, the CDR3 is TGTGCCAGCAGTTCCGGGAACAAGCTTGAAGCTTTCTTT. Translating it yields CASSSGNKLEAFF.